This TCR beta chain was profiled in a study of CD4 T cells in relation to SARS-CoV-2 and coronaviruses. Deep TCR-beta sequencing used DNA from uncultured naive and memory CD4+ T cells. Sequenced by immunoSEQ multiplex PCR; TCRdb stores in-frame clones only, minus some. The top ten clones hold around 1.7% of a sample with around 65,000 clones, around 86% of them seen once. This CDR3 region has 17 residues. The V end lost 4 bases, the J end lost 0 bases, and 13 bases lay between the germline ends. Germline-derived CDR1 and CDR2 are ENHRY and SYGVKD. About this clone: Its antigen is currently unknown.

Study-wide findings and caveats: Crossreactivity was assessed only for spike protein, not other viral proteins. According to naive versus memory sequencing, detected responses are memory recall, not newly primed.

Unexposed donor CD4+ T cells date from about 2011-2018, before the COVID-19 pandemic. The chain employs TRBV10-3 and TRBJ2-6, with D perhaps matching TRBD1 (5 bases). Source material: memory CD4+ T cells from PBMCs. The clonotype originates from a human donor in good health. In DNA, the CDR3 is TGTGCCATCAGTGTGGCAGGGTCCACCTCTGGGGCCAACGTCCTGACTTTC. Its protein product is CAISVAGSTSGANVLTF.